Listed below are T cell receptor beta chains from one sample, sequenced in a study of OX40 agonist ivuxolimab in advanced cancers. Measured with immunoSEQ multiplex PCR; TCRdb has only the in-frame clones, and not every one. The repertoire includes about 66,000 clones, about 88% of them detected once, and 0.67% sits in the top ten. Sample: CD4+ or CD8+ T cells sorted from blood, taken in a trial of the OX40 agonist ivuxolimab. Receptors were obtained from an adult with an advanced solid tumor such as melanoma, head and neck, liver or kidney cancer. Both conserved end residues are part of each CDR3. The order of the fields is CDR3 protein, CDR3 DNA, D gene, clone size, J gene, CDR3 length, V gene. The D gene is left open where the match is weak. For some rows the clone size is stated as once, few or many, or as a class when expanded; others skip it.

CASSAGIITDTQYF TGTGCCAGCAGCGCGGGCATAATCACAGATACGCAGTATTTT - - TRBJ2-3 14 TRBV9
CSVEDTGAPGATGELFF TGCAGCGTTGAAGATACGGGAGCCCCAGGGGCCACCGGGGAGCTGTTTTTT - - TRBJ2-2 17 TRBV29-1
CASSPRPATLGETQYF TGTGCCAGCTCACCCAGACCCGCGACTTTGGGGGAGACCCAGTACTTC - - TRBJ2-5 16 TRBV18
CASRIDRGNSPLHF TGTGCCAGCAGGATCGACAGGGGAAATTCACCCCTCCACTTT TRBD1 - TRBJ1-6 14 TRBV6-5
CATSTLRGGSGANVLTF TGTGCCACCAGCACCCTTAGAGGGGGTTCTGGGGCCAACGTCCTGACTTTC - - TRBJ2-6 17 TRBV15
CASSRLAGINEQFF TGTGCCAGCAGTCGGCTAGCGGGAATTAATGAGCAGTTCTTC TRBD2 - TRBJ2-1 14 TRBV2
CASSLGVLAGGYNEQFF TGTGCCAGCAGCTTGGGAGTTCTAGCGGGAGGGTACAATGAGCAGTTCTTC TRBD2 - TRBJ2-1 17 TRBV5-5
CASSPPGPTGELFF TGTGCCAGCAGCCCGCCCGGGCCCACCGGGGAGCTGTTTTTT - - TRBJ2-2 14 TRBV5-5
CASSWGTGVNTEAFF TGTGCCAGCAGCTGGGGGACAGGGGTGAACACTGAAGCTTTCTTT TRBD1 - TRBJ1-1 15 TRBV5-6
CALSTGAYGYTF TGTGCCTTATCGACAGGGGCCTATGGCTACACCTTC TRBD1 - TRBJ1-2 12 TRBV30
CASWGLANNEQFF TGTGCCAGTTGGGGACTAGCGAACAATGAGCAGTTCTTC TRBD2 - TRBJ2-1 13 TRBV2
CASSRGQNNQPQHF TGTGCCAGCAGTCGGGGACAAAACAATCAGCCCCAGCATTTT - - TRBJ1-5 14 TRBV28
CAWRGGYNQPQHF TGTGCCTGGAGGGGCGGCTACAATCAGCCCCAGCATTTT - - TRBJ1-5 13 TRBV30
CASSDPGQGGHEQYF TGCGCCAGCAGTGATCCCGGACAGGGTGGCCACGAGCAGTACTTC TRBD1 - TRBJ2-7 15 TRBV10-1
CASSWGASNYEQYF TGTGCCAGCAGCTGGGGGGCGTCGAACTACGAGCAGTACTTC - - TRBJ2-7 14 TRBV5-5
CASSPQMASGYNEQFF TGTGCCAGCAGCCCCCAAATGGCTAGCGGATACAATGAGCAGTTCTTC TRBD2 - TRBJ2-1 16 TRBV28
CASSMAGTDTQYF TGTGCCAGTAGTATGGCGGGGACAGATACGCAGTATTTT - few TRBJ2-3 13 TRBV19
CASSLRDTTDTQYF TGTGCCAGCAGCCTCCGGGACACCACAGATACGCAGTATTTT - - TRBJ2-3 14 TRBV6-6
CASSTGSPGQSYNEQFF TGTGCCAGTAGTACGGGATCTCCGGGACAGAGCTACAATGAGCAGTTCTTC TRBD1 - TRBJ2-1 17 TRBV19
CASSPGGLAGVGNEQFF TGTGCCAGTAGTCCAGGAGGACTAGCGGGAGTCGGCAATGAGCAGTTCTTC TRBD2 - TRBJ2-1 17 TRBV19
CASSLWRDNSPLHF TGTGCCAGCAGCTTGTGGCGGGATAATTCACCCCTCCACTTT - few TRBJ1-6 14 TRBV7-8
CASSPRTGTYEQYF TGTGCCAGCAGCCCTCGGACAGGGACCTACGAGCAGTACTTC TRBD1 - TRBJ2-7 14 TRBV9
CASSPEVGSYEQYF TGCGCCAGCAGCCCGGAGGTGGGGTCCTACGAGCAGTACTTC - - TRBJ2-7 14 TRBV5-1
CAWSGQAVNTQYF TGTGCCTGGAGTGGGCAGGCTGTGAATACGCAGTATTTT - - TRBJ2-3 13 TRBV30
CASRDSAAMNTEAFF TGTGCCAGCAGGGACAGCGCAGCCATGAACACTGAAGCTTTCTTT - - TRBJ1-1 15 TRBV6-1
CASSRGRQETQYF TGCGCCAGCAGCCGCGGGAGGCAAGAGACCCAGTACTTC TRBD2 - TRBJ2-5 13 TRBV4-1
CATSRTDGGYTF TGTGCCACCAGCAGAACGGATGGGGGCTACACCTTC - once TRBJ1-2 12 TRBV15